Listed below are T cell receptor beta chains from one sample, sequenced in a study of vaccination and CD4 T cells after COVID-19. Their antigens are not known. TCRdb re-analysed the PCR reads in MiXCR, keeping a single row per CDR3 protein. Among 20,000 or so distinct CDR3 sequences listed, 45% to 50% were seen once. The specimen sequenced was cultured CD4+ T cells from blood. Every receptor here comes from a human donor with COVID-19. Each CDR3 is given with its conserved first and last residue. D genes are given only for firm matches. The listing skips clone size in some rows; elsewhere it reads once, few, many or a size class.

D | size | J | V | CDR3 | DNA
NA | NA | TRBJ2-3 | TRBV19 | CASSTRGYTQYF | TGTGCCAGTAGTACCAGGGGCTATACGCAGTATTTT
NA | NA | TRBJ1-3 | TRBV6-1 | CASSPPGPGGNTMYF | TGTGCCAGCAGCCCCCCGGGCCCCGGTGGAAACACCATGTATTTT
NA | NA | TRBJ2-3 | TRBV6-5 | CASSYSKSELGASDTQYF | TGTGCCAGCAGTTACTCGAAAAGTGAGTTAGGCGCGTCAGATACGCAGTATTTT
NA | NA | TRBJ1-5 | TRBV6-1 | CASSDLLAGSNQPQHF | TGTGCCAGCAGTGACTTGTTGGCAGGTAGCAATCAGCCCCAGCATTTT
NA | few | TRBJ1-5 | TRBV7-9 | CASSSARGVDQPQHF | TGTGCCAGCAGCTCCGCCCGAGGGGTGGATCAGCCCCAGCATTTT
NA | NA | TRBJ1-5 | TRBV20-1 | CSARGPANQPQHF | TGCAGTGCTAGGGGTCCCGCTAATCAGCCCCAGCATTTT
NA | few | TRBJ1-2 | TRBV6-1 | CASRWGNNYGYTF | TGTGCCAGCAGGTGGGGAAATAACTATGGCTACACCTTC
NA | few | TRBJ1-5 | TRBV15 | CATSEERGGRWHF | TGTGCCACCAGCGAGGAAAGGGGCGGACGGTGGCATTTT
NA | NA | TRBJ1-5 | TRBV7-6 | CASSLVPATTGNQPQHF | TGTGCCAGCAGCTTAGTGCCTGCGACCACCGGCAATCAGCCCCAGCATTTT
NA | few | TRBJ1-2 | TRBV7-2 | CASSQTGNGYTF | TGTGCCAGCTCCCAGACAGGAAATGGCTACACCTTC
NA | NA | TRBJ1-2 | TRBV12-3/TRBV12-4 | CASRRGTDRWENGYTF | TGTGCCAGCAGACGAGGGACGGATCGCTGGGAGAATGGCTACACCTTC
NA | few | TRBJ1-2 | TRBV25-1 | CASSEYTQGMGGYTF | TGTGCCAGCAGTGAATATACCCAGGGGATGGGTGGCTACACCTTC
NA | NA | TRBJ2-1 | TRBV6-5 | CASSYSRGEQFF | TGTGCCAGCAGTTACTCGCGCGGTGAGCAGTTCTTC
TRBD1 | few | TRBJ2-5 | TRBV7-6 | CASSLVRSDRVTSGETQYF | TGTGCCAGCAGCTTAGTCCGATCGGACAGGGTAACTTCTGGAGAGACCCAGTACTTC
TRBD1 | NA | TRBJ1-2 | TRBV24-1 | CATSERTGGVDGYTF | TGTGCCACCAGTGAAAGGACAGGGGGCGTTGATGGCTACACCTTC
NA | few | TRBJ1-1 | TRBV6-1 | CASSEALFGFGMNTEAFF | TGTGCCAGCAGTGAAGCGCTTTTCGGGTTCGGCATGAACACTGAAGCTTTCTTT
NA | NA | TRBJ1-1 | TRBV5-3 | CASSLGARNTEAFF | TGTGCCAGCAGCTTGGGGGCGCGAAATACTGAAGCTTTCTTT
TRBD1 | NA | TRBJ1-6 | TRBV10-3 | CASTGDLNSPLHF | TGTGCCAGCACAGGGGACCTTAATTCACCCCTCCACTTT
TRBD2 | once | TRBJ2-7 | TRBV6-1 | CASTLGGGEQYF | TGTGCCAGCACCCTTGGGGGGGGGGAGCAGTACTTC
NA | few | TRBJ2-2 | TRBV28 | CASRASRGSVGELFF | TGTGCCAGCAGGGCTAGTAGGGGAAGCGTGGGGGAGCTGTTTTTT
NA | NA | TRBJ1-6 | TRBV12-3/TRBV12-4 | CASSSVQGTYNSPLHF | TGTGCCAGCAGTTCAGTGCAGGGTACCTATAATTCACCCCTCCACTTT
TRBD1 | few | TRBJ1-5 | TRBV27 | CASSGTGGIAQPQHF | TGTGCCAGCAGCGGGACAGGGGGAATAGCGCAGCCCCAGCATTTT
TRBD1 | NA | TRBJ2-7 | TRBV5-1 | CASSSTGGSYEQYF | TGCGCCAGCAGCTCGACAGGGGGCTCGTACGAGCAGTACTTC
NA | NA | TRBJ1-1 | TRBV19 | CASSQGMNTEAFF | TGTGCCAGTAGTCAGGGCATGAACACTGAAGCTTTCTTT
NA | once | TRBJ1-2 | TRBV29-1 | CSVAGRTSSYEVYGYTF | TGCAGCGTTGCTGGACGAACTTCCTCTTATGAGGTCTATGGCTACACCTTC
TRBD1 | NA | TRBJ1-5 | TRBV20-1 | CSASGTGPNQPQHF | TGCAGTGCTAGTGGGACAGGCCCCAATCAGCCCCAGCATTTT
TRBD2 | NA | TRBJ2-7 | TRBV7-2 | CASRGGEVEQYF | TGTGCCAGCAGGGGAGGGGAGGTCGAGCAGTACTTC
TRBD1 | NA | TRBJ1-1 | TRBV28 | CASSFKGASTEAFF | TGTGCCAGCAGTTTCAAGGGGGCGAGTACTGAAGCTTTCTTT
NA | NA | TRBJ2-7 | TRBV12-3/TRBV12-4 | CASSPNLPGQSRYEQYF | TGTGCCAGCAGCCCCAACCTCCCCGGACAGTCCCGCTACGAGCAGTACTTC
TRBD1 | NA | TRBJ2-7 | TRBV19 | CATGQEHEQYF | TGTGCCACTGGACAGGAGCACGAGCAGTACTTC